This is a list of T cell receptor beta chains from one sample in a study of blood T cell repertoires in COVID-19. TCRdb's copy holds only in-frame clones and misses some; the assay was immunoSEQ multiplex PCR. The table lists 270,000 or so clones, approximately 77% of them singletons. Sequenced material: peripheral blood. Source of these receptors: a woman under 30 with acute or convalescent COVID-19. Each CDR3 is given with its conserved first and last residue. Each record gives: clone size, D gene, J gene, V gene, CDR3 protein, CDR3 DNA. A D gene is named only where the DNA matches it firmly. Clone size, where shown, is once, few, many, or a class for clones that have expanded.

>few|NA|TRBJ2-1|TRBV19
CASSINRDNEQFF
TGTGCCAGTAGTATAAACCGAGACAATGAGCAGTTCTTC
>NA|TRBD1|TRBJ2-7|TRBV6-5
CASTLGQGTYEQYF
TGTGCCAGCACCCTCGGACAGGGTACCTACGAGCAGTACTTC
>NA|TRBD2|TRBJ2-5|TRBV11-2
CASSGMTSGRPLETQYF
TGTGCCAGCAGCGGAATGACTAGCGGGAGGCCATTGGAGACCCAGTACTTC
>NA|TRBD1|TRBJ1-2|TRBV30
CAWSATGGLRGYTF
TGTGCCTGGAGTGCCACAGGGGGCCTCCGAGGCTACACCTTC
>once|NA|TRBJ1-3|TRBV6-5
CASSQFGAGNTIYF
TGTGCCAGCAGCCAATTCGGGGCTGGAAACACCATATATTTT
>NA|NA|TRBJ1-5|TRBV5-1
CASSLGETGNQPQHF
TGCGCCAGCAGCTTGGGGGAGACGGGCAATCAGCCCCAGCATTTT
>NA|NA|TRBJ2-6|TRBV27
CASSLARTVPSGANVLTF
TGTGCCAGCAGTTTAGCTCGGACAGTCCCCTCTGGGGCCAACGTCCTGACTTTC
>NA|TRBD2|TRBJ2-7|TRBV9
CASSVRDYPSYEQYF
TGTGCCAGCAGCGTAAGGGACTACCCCTCCTACGAGCAGTACTTC
>NA|TRBD1|TRBJ2-1|TRBV29-1
CSAGQGEQFF
TGCAGCGCCGGACAGGGGGAGCAGTTCTTC
>NA|NA|TRBJ1-4|TRBV27
CASSLGGQIEKLFF
TGTGCCAGCAGTTTGGGTGGGCAGATTGAAAAACTGTTTTTT
>few|NA|TRBJ1-1|TRBV12-3/TRBV12-4
CASRSIGYTEAFF
TGTGCCAGCAGGTCGATCGGGTACACTGAAGCTTTCTTT
>NA|NA|TRBJ1-1|TRBV9
CASSVGQVNEAFF
TGTGCCAGCAGCGTAGGTCAGGTGAATGAAGCTTTCTTT
>NA|NA|TRBJ2-5|TRBV5-5
CASSSTGAGETQYF
TGTGCCAGCAGTTCTACAGGGGCGGGGGAGACCCAGTACTTC
>NA|TRBD2|TRBJ2-7|TRBV6-5
CASRSSTSGRHEQYF
TGTGCCAGCAGGTCGTCGACTAGCGGGAGACACGAGCAGTACTTC
>few|TRBD1|TRBJ1-2|TRBV29-1
CSGTQGAGYGYTF
TGCAGCGGAACACAGGGGGCCGGCTATGGCTACACCTTC
>NA|TRBD2|TRBJ2-7|TRBV7-2
CASSIGTSDVYEQYF
TGTGCCAGCAGCATAGGGACTAGCGACGTCTACGAGCAGTACTTC
>NA|TRBD1|TRBJ1-5|TRBV3-1/TRBV3-2
CASSQEFTGGDSNQPQHF
TGTGCCAGCAGCCAAGAGTTCACAGGGGGGGATAGCAATCAGCCCCAGCATTTT
>NA|TRBD1|TRBJ1-5|TRBV2
CASSGDRNLGRNQPQHF
TGTGCCAGCAGTGGGGACAGGAATCTCGGTCGGAATCAGCCCCAGCATTTT
>NA|NA|TRBJ1-2|TRBV28
CASSQGWDGYTF
TGTGCCAGCAGTCAGGGTTGGGATGGCTACACCTTC
>NA|TRBD1|TRBJ1-1|TRBV4-3
CASSQNRGRGEAFF
TGCGCCAGCAGCCAGAACAGGGGACGGGGTGAAGCTTTCTTT
>NA|TRBD1|TRBJ1-1|TRBV11-2
CASSPRQGADLEAFF
TGTGCCAGCAGCCCCAGACAGGGGGCGGACCTTGAAGCTTTCTTT
>NA|TRBD1|TRBJ1-3|TRBV15
CATGTRLGQGPAGNTIYF
TGTGCCACCGGGACCCGGCTTGGACAGGGTCCCGCCGGAAACACCATATATTTT
>NA|NA|TRBJ1-2|TRBV5-4
CASSLEGARGYTF
TGTGCCAGCAGCTTGGAAGGGGCGCGTGGCTACACCTTC
>once|NA|TRBJ1-2|TRBV5-4
CASSGNRVFDYGYTF
TGTGCCAGCAGCGGAAACAGGGTGTTTGACTATGGCTACACCTTC
>NA|TRBD2|TRBJ2-3|TRBV9
CASSPSGREGDTQYF
TGTGCCAGCAGCCCCTCGGGGCGGGAGGGAGATACGCAGTATTTT
>many|TRBD2|TRBJ2-7|TRBV7-2
CASSLLAGGPYEQYF
TGTGCCAGCAGCTTACTAGCGGGAGGGCCTTACGAGCAGTACTTC
>NA|NA|TRBJ2-7|TRBV27
CASSSLTNTYEQYF
TGTGCCAGCAGTTCCTTGACAAATACCTACGAGCAGTACTTC
>NA|NA|TRBJ2-1|TRBV6-5
CASRKGVFNEQFF
TGTGCCAGCAGGAAAGGGGTTTTCAATGAGCAGTTCTTC
>NA|TRBD2|TRBJ2-1|TRBV11-3
CASSTLQTSGRSYNEQFF
TGTGCCAGCAGCACCCTGCAGACTAGCGGGCGATCCTACAATGAGCAGTTCTTC
>NA|TRBD1|TRBJ1-2|TRBV6-5
CASSSDRVGYGYTF
TGTGCCAGCAGTTCGGACAGGGTTGGGTATGGCTACACCTTC
>NA|TRBD1|TRBJ2-2|TRBV5-4
CASSLEGQAISGELFF
TGTGCCAGCAGCTTGGAGGGACAGGCTATTTCCGGGGAGCTGTTTTTT
>many|TRBD1|TRBJ1-4|TRBV28
CASRLPGQLKLFF
TGTGCCAGCAGACTTCCGGGACAGCTAAAACTGTTTTTT
>NA|NA|TRBJ2-7|TRBV27
CASSRDWGVVSYEQYF
TGTGCCAGCAGTAGGGATTGGGGGGTGGTGTCGTACGAGCAGTACTTC
>NA|TRBD2|TRBJ2-1|TRBV25-1
CASSGSSGSKVYNEQFF
TGTGCCAGCAGTGGCTCTAGCGGGAGTAAGGTGTACAATGAGCAGTTCTTC
>NA|TRBD1|TRBJ1-5|TRBV28
CASSRDRVLYSNQPQHF
TGTGCCAGCAGCCGGGACAGGGTTCTATATAGCAATCAGCCCCAGCATTTT
>NA|TRBD1|TRBJ2-7|TRBV4-2
CASSPHRDRGFEQYF
TGTGCCAGCAGCCCCCATAGGGACAGGGGATTCGAGCAGTACTTC
>NA|NA|TRBJ2-1|TRBV9
CASSTRDYQYNEQFF
TGTGCCAGCAGCACCCGAGACTACCAGTACAATGAGCAGTTCTTC
>NA|TRBD1|TRBJ2-2|TRBV7-3
CASSSAGTGSPGELFF
TGTGCCAGCAGCTCCGCCGGGACAGGTTCTCCCGGGGAGCTGTTTTTT
>NA|NA|TRBJ2-6|TRBV21-1
CASSKGETGARSGANVLTF
TGTGCCAGCAGCAAAGGTGAGACAGGGGCCCGCTCTGGGGCCAACGTCCTGACTTTC
>NA|NA|TRBJ1-2|TRBV5-8
CASSTGQTLYGYTF
TGTGCCAGCAGCACAGGACAGACTCTCTATGGCTACACCTTC
>NA|NA|TRBJ1-5|TRBV24-1
CATSDPRTDQPQHF
TGTGCCACCAGTGACCCACGTACAGATCAGCCCCAGCATTTT
>NA|NA|TRBJ1-2|TRBV14
CASSPLGGERGYTF
TGTGCCAGCAGCCCCTTGGGGGGAGAACGCGGCTACACCTTC
>NA|TRBD1|TRBJ2-7|TRBV6-5
CASRTGAGEQYF
TGTGCCAGCAGGACAGGGGCGGGCGAGCAGTACTTC
>once|NA|TRBJ1-1|TRBV11-2
CASSLQGLNTEAFF
TGTGCCAGCAGCTTACAGGGGCTGAACACTGAAGCTTTCTTT
>NA|TRBD2|TRBJ2-1|TRBV6-5
CASIPSGSRNEQFF
TGTGCCAGCATCCCCAGCGGGAGTCGAAATGAGCAGTTCTTC
>NA|NA|TRBJ1-1|TRBV11-2
CASSTHQGTNTEAFF
TGTGCCAGCAGCACCCACCAGGGGACGAACACTGAAGCTTTCTTT
>NA|NA|TRBJ2-1|TRBV6-2/TRBV6-3
CASSYSITGKTYNEQFF
TGTGCCAGCAGTTACTCGATCACAGGAAAAACCTACAATGAGCAGTTCTTC
>once|NA|TRBJ1-4|TRBV7-9
CASSSREGTNEKLFF
TGTGCCAGCAGCTCCAGGGAAGGAACTAATGAAAAACTGTTTTTT
>once|NA|TRBJ2-1|TRBV14
CASSRPGSSYNEQFF
TGTGCCAGCAGCCGCCCGGGAAGCTCCTACAATGAGCAGTTCTTC